These 17 T cell receptor beta chains were all obtained from the same sample, sequenced in a study of T cells in Graves' hyperthyroidism and ophthalmopathy. RNA transcripts gave rise to amplified TCR beta CDR3 regions. First-round RT-PCR targeting the TCR CDR3 was performed with the HTBI primer set. One entry per CDR3 protein, called by TCRdb with MiXCR from the multiplex PCR reads. The sample consists of 300,000 to 450,000 distinct CDR3 sequences, about a sixth of them appearing once. The sequenced sample was blood. All receptors derive from a woman in her 30s with Graves' hyperthyroidism that later progressed to Graves' ophthalmopathy.

This clonotype was recorded a few times. CDR3 amino acids: CASSPFDRPLYEQYF. The CDR3, as DNA: TGTGCCAGCTCGCCCTTTGACAGACCTCTCTACGAGCAGTACTTC. The chain couples TRBV18 to TRBJ2-7; perhaps TRBD1 as D (5 bases). The CDR3 runs to 15 residues. Germline V gene lookup returns CDR1 KGHSH and CDR2 LQKENI. The ends were cut back, 6 bases at V and 3 bases at J, with 18 bases in the middle.

V gene TRBV18 combines with J gene TRBJ1-2; D remains ambiguous. V was pared by 3 bases and J by 8 bases, with 13 bases between. This CDR3 region has 13 residues. Germline V gives CDR1 KGHSH, CDR2 LQKENI. The CDR3 DNA sequence: TGTGCCAGCTCACCCCACAAGGGCGACGGCTACACCTTC. Translated: CASSPHKGDGYTF.

This clonotype was seen repeatedly, ten times or more. V and J are TRBV6-4 and TRBJ2-3; D tentatively reads TRBD1 or TRBD2 (5 bases each). This CDR3 region has 14 residues. V gave up 5 bases and J gave up 2 bases, with 11 bases separating them. From germline, CDR1 is MRHNA and CDR2 SNTAGT. Written as DNA, the CDR3 is TGTGCCAGCAGTAGGCAGGGAGACACAGATACGCAGTATTTT. Translating gives CASSRQGDTDTQYF.

The chain links TRBV19 to TRBJ2-5; 14 bases align to TRBD2. V lost 5 bases to trimming and J lost 7 bases; unmatched junction nucleotides: 12. This CDR3 is built from 17 residues. Germline V gene sequence: CDR1 LNHDA, CDR2 SQIVND (reference sequence). The DNA of the CDR3 is TGTGCCAGTAGTCCTACATTCGGACTAGCGGGAGGTCCGACCCAGTACTTC. Its protein is CASSPTFGLAGGPTQYF.

This clonotype was picked up many times. The rearrangement links TRBV10-2 to TRBJ1-2; no firm D call. CDR3 length equals 16 residues. Germline CDR1 is WSHSY and CDR2 is SAAADI. The V and J ends lost 6 bases and 0 bases respectively, with 17 bases between them. The CDR3 DNA reads TGCGCCAGCAGGGGAGATGGTGGCCGCCCTAACTATGGCTACACCTTC. Protein sequence: CASRGDGGRPNYGYTF.

This clonotype was seen only a few times. V usage is TRBV28 and J usage is TRBJ1-5, with a tentative D call TRBD1 (5 bases). V dropped 6 bases and J dropped 3 bases, with 15 bases sitting between them. Per germline, CDR1 MDHEN and CDR2 SYDVKM. The CDR3 runs to 15 residues. The CDR3 bases are TGTGCCAGCAGAGGGACTGATCGTAACAATCAGCCCCAGCATTTT. It codes for CASRGTDRNNQPQHF.

CDR3 in amino acids: CASSVGREGHGAETQYF. CDR3 DNA sequence: TGTGCCAGCAGCGTAGGGAGGGAGGGACACGGGGCGGAGACCCAGTACTTC. The V gene is TRBV9, the J gene TRBJ2-5, with D tentatively TRBD2 (7 bases). Trimming stripped 0 bases from V and 5 bases from J, with 20 bases between. Germline-derived CDR1 and CDR2 are SGDLS and YYNGEE. This CDR3 contains 17 residues.

The chain is built from TRBV29-1 and TRBJ2-7; D gene uncertain. CDR3 length: 14 residues. V was clipped by 7 bases and J by 2 bases, with 18 bases between them. The V gene's germline CDR1 is SQVTM and CDR2 ANQGSEA. As DNA, the CDR3 is TGCAGCGCTGGATCCGGCACGGCAGCCTACGAGCAGTACTTC. Translation gives CSAGSGTAAYEQYF.

V usage is TRBV2 and J usage is TRBJ2-3; D may be TRBD2 (5 bases). Per the germline V gene, CDR1 is SNHLY and CDR2 is FYNNEI. The CDR3 consists of 15 residues. The ends were cut back, 6 bases at V and 5 bases at J, with 18 bases in the middle. In DNA, the CDR3 is TGTGCCAGCAGGGGAACTAGGTCCTTCAGAGATACGCAGTATTTT. Amino acids: CASRGTRSFRDTQYF.

As concerns this clonotype: Germline is not matched at one junction end, which may reflect a read error. The V call is TRBV5-1, the J call TRBJ1-2; D is unclear. The CDR3 is made up of 12 amino acids. The germline V gene encodes CDR1 SGHRS and CDR2 YFSETQ. CDR3 nucleotides: TGTGCCAGCAGCTTGGCCATATATGGCTACACCTTC. This translates into CASSLAIYGYTF.

This clonotype was found many times. V usage is TRBV5-6 and J usage is TRBJ2-3; 9 bases fit TRBD1. Germline V gene lookup returns CDR1 SGHDT and CDR2 YYEEEE. V was clipped by 3 bases and J by 2 bases; unmatched bases: 13. The CDR3 has 18 amino acids. CDR3 nucleotides: TGTGCCAGCAGCTCCCGTAACGCGGGACAGGGCCCCACAGATACGCAGTATTTT. It encodes CASSSRNAGQGPTDTQYF.

This clonotype was detected many times. This sequence joins TRBV6-1 and TRBJ1-1; D gene unclear. Trimming removed 0 bases at V and 0 bases at J, with 8 bases between. Germline CDR1 reads MNHNS; CDR2 reads SASEGT. The length of the CDR3 is 15 residues. The CDR3 sequence is CASSEAADMNTEAFF. The CDR3 DNA reads TGTGCCAGCAGTGAAGCGGCAGATATGAACACTGAAGCTTTCTTT.

The rearrangement joins TRBV7-3 to TRBJ2-1; D gene uncertain. The germline CDR1 and CDR2 sequences are SGHTA and FQGTGA. V shed 4 bases and J shed 0 bases, with 10 bases lying between them. There are 15 residues in the CDR3. DNA of the CDR3: TGTGCCAGCAGCTCCCGACGGCGCTCCTACAATGAGCAGTTCTTC. This gives the protein CASSSRRRSYNEQFF.

This clonotype was seen ten or more times. J is TRBJ2-7 and V is TRBV5-1, with a tentative D call TRBD1 (6 bases). The germline V gene has CDR1 SGHRS and CDR2 YFSETQ. Trimming removed 3 bases from V and 4 bases from J, with 17 bases in between. The CDR3 contains 15 residues. The CDR3 region has the DNA TGCGCCAGCAGCTCCGACAGGCTCGATGCTTACGAGCAGTACTTC. Amino acid sequence: CASSSDRLDAYEQYF.

This clonotype came up many times. This chain connects TRBV6-1 to TRBJ2-1; TRBD1 is a possible D gene (6 bases). Germline V gene data show CDR1 as MNHNS and CDR2 as SASEGT. CDR3 length: 17 amino acids. Trimming removed 2 bases from V and 0 bases from J, with 14 bases in between. Here the CDR3 DNA reads TGTGCCAGCAGTGAATTTGGACAGTCCAGCTCCTACAATGAGCAGTTCTTC. It encodes CASSEFGQSSSYNEQFF.

Notes on this clonotype: This could be a read error, since a much larger clone is one nucleotide away. The chain has TRBV12-3 or TRBV12-4 and TRBJ2-3; 8 nucleotides match TRBD2. The CDR3 has 14 amino acids. CDR3 amino acids: CARSFGGRTDTQYF. In DNA form, the CDR3 reads TGTGCCAGAAGTTTTGGCGGGAGGACAGATACGCAGTATTTT.

This clonotype was observed many times. The V gene is TRBV3-1, the J gene TRBJ2-1; 14 bases fit TRBD2. Trimming at V came to 5 bases and at J to 7 bases, leaving 7 bases not matched to a gene. The CDR3 runs to 16 residues. Germline V gene lookup returns CDR1 LGHDT and CDR2 YNNKEL (reference sequence). The CDR3 loop reads CASSTGTSGRRNEQFF. Written as DNA, the CDR3 is TGTGCCAGCAGCACCGGGACTAGCGGGAGACGGAATGAGCAGTTCTTC.